Following are 20 T cell receptor beta chains from one sample sequenced in a study of PD-L1 blockade in urothelial cancer. The table came from immunoSEQ multiplex PCR; TCRdb's copy has only in-frame clones and leaves some out. The table records tens of thousands of clones, over 75% of them present only once. The sequenced sample was PBMCs, obtained around atezolizumab (anti-PD-L1) treatment. These receptors were collected from a middle-aged man with urothelial cancer.

The chain is built from TRBV7-8 and TRBJ1-2; D gene unclear. CDR3 length: 12 residues. The V gene's germline CDR1 is SGHVS and CDR2 FQNEAQ. Trimming cost V 5 bases and J 8 bases, with 12 bases left between them. This chain's CDR3 is CASSQYRGGYTF. CDR3 coding DNA: TGTGCCAGCAGCCAATACCGGGGAGGCTACACCTTC.

This clone has just a few counts. The chain joins TRBV19 to TRBJ1-5, with D possibly matching TRBD1 (5 bases). The CDR3 is 15 amino acids. Germline values: CDR1 LNHDA, CDR2 SQIVND (reference sequence). Trimming removed 7 bases from V and 0 bases from J, with 13 bases in between. The CDR3 DNA reads as TGTGCCAGTACGCCGCCCGGGGGTAGCAATCAGCCCCAGCATTTT. Its protein product is CASTPPGGSNQPQHF.

This clone has only a few counts. This chain uses TRBV9 with TRBJ1-1; D unclear. In germline, CDR1 is SGDLS, CDR2 YYNGEE. Between the trimmed V and J ends, which lost 0 bases and 7 bases, there was a span of 19 bases. The CDR3 runs to 16 residues. The CDR3 DNA follows: TGTGCCAGCAGCGTAGGGTCGGGGTCGGGCTCGGGTGAAGCTTTCTTT. It codes for CASSVGSGSGSGEAFF.

With respect to this clone: Sequence at one end of the junction differs from germline and may be a read error. CDR3 region: CASSPNPYF. The CDR3 DNA is TGTGCCAGCAGTCCCAACCCCTACTTC. The chain combines TRBV28 with TRBJ1-2; no definite D call. The CDR3 runs 9 residues. Germline-derived CDR1 and CDR2 are MDHEN and SYDVKM.

The chain recombines TRBV19 with TRBJ1-2; D is uncertain. This CDR3 has 14 residues. From germline, CDR1 is LNHDA and CDR2 SQIVND (reference sequence). The ends were cut back, 1 base at V and 1 base at J, with 7 bases in the middle. Here the CDR3 DNA reads TGTGCCAGTAGTATAGGTGGCAGTAACTATGGCTACACCTTC. Protein product: CASSIGGSNYGYTF.

The rearrangement uses TRBV30 and TRBJ1-3; no reliable D call. The germline V and J ends were trimmed by 5 bases and 0 bases, with 8 bases remaining between them. Germline CDR1 GTSNPN, CDR2 SVGIG (reference sequence). The CDR3 is 13 amino acids. CDR3 amino acids: CAWSVLSGNTIYF. The DNA of the CDR3 is TGTGCCTGGTCCGTCCTCTCTGGAAACACCATATATTTT.

Details on this clone: Its ends do not fully match the called genes, so a read error is possible. This chain joins TRBV27 and TRBJ1-2; D remains unclear. The germline gives CDR1 MNHEY, CDR2 SMNVEV (reference sequence). The CDR3 runs 14 residues. This CDR3 reads CASTPYYPSHLSFF. The CDR3 DNA reads as TGTGCCAGCACCCCCTACTACCCAAGTCACCTTTCCTTCTTC.

This sequence joins TRBV19 and TRBJ1-2; 7 nucleotides line up with TRBD1. The CDR3 length is 13 residues. Trimming took 7 bases from V and 13 from J; bases not matched to a gene: 15. Germline values: CDR1 LNHDA, CDR2 SQIVND (reference sequence). The DNA for the CDR3 is TGTGCCAGTACCGAGGCGGACAGGCCACGCGGCACCTTC. Amino acids: CASTEADRPRGTF.

The count of this clone is one. This chain uses TRBV28 with TRBJ2-1, with TRBD2 matching 10 bases. Germline V gene data show CDR1 as MDHEN and CDR2 as SYDVKM. Germline trimming cut 11 bases from V and 1 base from J; bases unmatched to any gene: 5. The CDR3 is 14 residues long. Here the CDR3 DNA reads TGTGCCGGGCTAGCGGGAGAATCCTACAATGAGCAGTTCTTC. Translated: CAGLAGESYNEQFF.

Concerning this clone itself: The junction differs from germline at one of its ends, possibly a read error. In DNA, the CDR3 is TGTGCCAGCAGCTCATCAGGGGACTACGGCTACACCTTC. Translated, it gives CASSSSGDYGYTF. The rearrangement links TRBV2 to TRBJ1-2; D might be TRBD1 (6 bases). Germline CDR1 reads SNHLY; CDR2 reads FYNNEI. The CDR3 loop spans 13 amino acids.

This chain connects TRBV19 to TRBJ1-1; no definite D call. CDR1 LNHDA and CDR2 SQIVND come from the germline V gene (reference sequence). The V and J ends lost 5 bases and 3 bases respectively, with 13 bases between them. The CDR3 is 14 amino acids. CDR3: CASSWIGLDTEAFF. CDR3 in DNA: TGTGCCAGTAGTTGGATAGGTCTAGACACTGAAGCTTTCTTT.

The CDR3 DNA reads TGCGCCAGCAGCTCGGCTGTGGGGCTGAACACTGAAGCTTTCTTT. Translating gives CASSSAVGLNTEAFF. The V gene is TRBV5-1, the J gene TRBJ1-1, with D maybe TRBD1 (5 bases). The CDR3 contains 15 residues. Trimming took off 3 bases at V and 0 bases at J, with 12 bases between the two ends. Germline V gene lookup returns CDR1 SGHRS and CDR2 YFSETQ. The variable domain in full, with the rest retrieved from reference TRBV5-1 and TRBJ1-1, is KAGVTQTPRYLIKTRGQQVTLSCSPISGHRSVSWYQQTPGQGLQFLFEYFSETQRNKGNFPGRFSGRQFSNSRSEMNVSTLELGDSALYLCASSSAVGLNTEAFFGQGTRLTVV.

The chain combines TRBV2 with TRBJ2-1, with a weak D call TRBD1 (6 bases). Germline CDR1 is SNHLY and CDR2 is FYNNEI. V was clipped by 6 bases and J by 0 bases, with 21 bases between them. The length of the CDR3 is 18 residues. The CDR3 sequence: CASSPDQGPWDSYNEQFF. The DNA for the CDR3 is TGTGCCAGCAGCCCAGATCAGGGGCCCTGGGACTCCTACAATGAGCAGTTCTTC.

The chain carries TRBV28 and TRBJ1-1; D perhaps matches TRBD1 (5 bases). Germline V gene data show CDR1 as MDHEN and CDR2 as SYDVKM. The CDR3 length is 16 residues. V was trimmed by 3 bases and J by 0 bases, leaving 14 bases between them. For the CDR3, the DNA is TGTGCCAGCAGTTTGGTGGGGCCAGCCATGAACACTGAAGCTTTCTTT. It codes for CASSLVGPAMNTEAFF.

The chain joins TRBV11-2 to TRBJ2-7, with TRBD2 matching over 8 bases. Germline V gene sequence: CDR1 SGHAT, CDR2 FQNNGV. The ends lost 0 bases at V and 2 bases at J; junction bases unmatched: 3. The CDR3 length is 15 residues. CDR3 sequence reads: CASSLDGSGTYEQYF. The CDR3 DNA is TGTGCCAGCAGCTTAGACGGTAGCGGGACCTACGAGCAGTACTTC.

This clone was counted only a few times. This chain joins TRBV9 and TRBJ1-2; 9 bases agree with TRBD1. Germline V gene data show CDR1 as SGDLS and CDR2 as YYNGEE. This CDR3 region has 13 residues. V shed 3 bases and J 14 bases; nucleotides not matched to a gene: 11. CDR3 nucleotides: TGTGCCAGCAGCGCCCTCGGGGGACAGGGAAAAACCTTC. Its protein is CASSALGGQGKTF.

The gene calls are TRBV11-2 and TRBJ1-3; no reliable D call. Germline loops: CDR1 SGHAT, CDR2 FQNNGV. V was pared by 2 bases and J by 4 bases, with 18 bases between. The CDR3 covers 17 residues. DNA of the CDR3: TGTGCCAGCAGCTTATTAGGAGGTCGGAAAAGAGGAAACACCATATATTTT. Translated: CASSLLGGRKRGNTIYF.

The count of this clone is one. The chain carries TRBV12-5 and TRBJ2-2; tentatively, D is TRBD2 (5 bases). V was shortened by 4 bases and J by 2 bases, with 14 bases between the two germline ends. CDR3 length equals 16 residues. Germline V gene data show CDR1 as LGHNT and CDR2 as FRNRAP. DNA of the CDR3: TGTGCTAGTGGTTCTCCGGGAAGGCTCAACACCGGGGAGCTGTTTTTT. Encoded protein: CASGSPGRLNTGELFF.

CDR3 region: CASSVEGGRDGYTF. The CDR3 coding sequence is TGTGCCAGTAGCGTGGAGGGGGGGCGCGATGGCTACACCTTC. The genes are TRBV19 and TRBJ1-2; D is possibly TRBD1 (6 bases). Per the germline V gene, CDR1 is LNHDA and CDR2 is SQIVND (reference sequence). The CDR3 consists of 14 residues. V was shortened by 6 bases and J by 6 bases, with 17 bases between the two germline ends.

The chain recombines TRBV7-2 with TRBJ1-2; D possibly corresponds to TRBD1 (5 bases). Germline V lookup: CDR1 SGHTA, CDR2 FQGNSA. The V end was cut by 2 bases, the J end by 3 bases, with 10 bases between. There are 14 residues in the CDR3. This CDR3 reads CASSLSSTDYGYTF. Written as DNA, the CDR3 is TGTGCCAGCAGCTTAAGTTCGACAGACTATGGCTACACCTTC.